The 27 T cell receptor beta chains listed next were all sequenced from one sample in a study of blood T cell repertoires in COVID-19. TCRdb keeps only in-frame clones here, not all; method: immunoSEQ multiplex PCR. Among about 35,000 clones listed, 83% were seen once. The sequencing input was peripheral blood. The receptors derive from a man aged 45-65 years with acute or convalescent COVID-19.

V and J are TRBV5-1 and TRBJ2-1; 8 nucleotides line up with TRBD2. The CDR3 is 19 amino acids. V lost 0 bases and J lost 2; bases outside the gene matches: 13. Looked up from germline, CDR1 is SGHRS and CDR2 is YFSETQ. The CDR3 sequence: CASSLAPPGGGGTYNEQFF. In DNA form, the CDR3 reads TGCGCCAGCAGCTTGGCCCCCCCGGGTGGCGGGGGGACCTACAATGAGCAGTTCTTC. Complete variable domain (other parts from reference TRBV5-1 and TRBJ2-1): KAGVTQTPRYLIKTRGQQVTLSCSPISGHRSVSWYQQTPGQGLQFLFEYFSETQRNKGNFPGRFSGRQFSNSRSEMNVSTLELGDSALYLCASSLAPPGGGGTYNEQFFGPGTRLTVL.

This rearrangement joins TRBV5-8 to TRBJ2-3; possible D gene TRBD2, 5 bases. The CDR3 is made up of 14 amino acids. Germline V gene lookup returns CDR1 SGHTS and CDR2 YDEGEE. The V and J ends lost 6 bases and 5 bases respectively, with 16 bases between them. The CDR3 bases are TGTGCCAGCAATCTCCTTCGACGGGGAGATACGCAGTATTTT. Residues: CASNLLRRGDTQYF.

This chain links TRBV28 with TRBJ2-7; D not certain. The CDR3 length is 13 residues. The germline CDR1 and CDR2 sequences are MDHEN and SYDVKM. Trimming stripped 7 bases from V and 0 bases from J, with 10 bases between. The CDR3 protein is CASTQGGSYEQYF. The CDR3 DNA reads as TGTGCCAGCACCCAAGGCGGCTCCTACGAGCAGTACTTC.

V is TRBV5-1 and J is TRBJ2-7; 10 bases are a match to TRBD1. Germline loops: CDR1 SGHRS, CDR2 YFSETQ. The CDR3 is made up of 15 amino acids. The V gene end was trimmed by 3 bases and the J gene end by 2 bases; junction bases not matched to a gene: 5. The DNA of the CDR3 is TGCGCCAGCAGCTCGGGACAGGGGAACCCCTACGAGCAGTACTTC. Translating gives CASSSGQGNPYEQYF.

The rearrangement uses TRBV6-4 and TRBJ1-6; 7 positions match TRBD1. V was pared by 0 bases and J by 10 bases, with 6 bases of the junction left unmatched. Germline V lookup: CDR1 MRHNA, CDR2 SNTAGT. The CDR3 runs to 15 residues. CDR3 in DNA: TGTGCCAGCAGTGACTCGAGACAGGGTGGATCACCCCTCCACTTT. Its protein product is CASSDSRQGGSPLHF.

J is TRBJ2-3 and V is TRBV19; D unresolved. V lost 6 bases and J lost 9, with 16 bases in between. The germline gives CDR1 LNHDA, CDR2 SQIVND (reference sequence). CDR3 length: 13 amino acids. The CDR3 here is CASRPPLSSTQYF. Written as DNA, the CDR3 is TGTGCCAGTAGGCCGCCTCTAAGTAGCACGCAGTATTTT.

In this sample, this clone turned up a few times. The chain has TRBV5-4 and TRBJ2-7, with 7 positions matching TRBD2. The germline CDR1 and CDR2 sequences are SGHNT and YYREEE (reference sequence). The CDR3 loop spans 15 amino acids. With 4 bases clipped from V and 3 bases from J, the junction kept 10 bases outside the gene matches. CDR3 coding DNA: TGTGCCAGCAGCACTAGCGTTCTAGAGGGCTACGAGCAGTACTTC. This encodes CASSTSVLEGYEQYF. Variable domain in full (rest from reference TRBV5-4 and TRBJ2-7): ETGVTQSPTHLIKTRGQQVTLRCSSQSGHNTVSWYQQALGQGPQFIFQYYREEENGRGNFPPRFSGLQFPNYSSELNVNALELDDSALYLCASSTSVLEGYEQYFGPGTRLTVT.

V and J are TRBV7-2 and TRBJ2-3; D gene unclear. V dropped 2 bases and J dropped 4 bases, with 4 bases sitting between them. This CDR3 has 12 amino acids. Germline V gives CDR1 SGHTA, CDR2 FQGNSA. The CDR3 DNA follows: TGTGCCAGCAGCTTATACTCAGATACGCAGTATTTT. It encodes CASSLYSDTQYF.

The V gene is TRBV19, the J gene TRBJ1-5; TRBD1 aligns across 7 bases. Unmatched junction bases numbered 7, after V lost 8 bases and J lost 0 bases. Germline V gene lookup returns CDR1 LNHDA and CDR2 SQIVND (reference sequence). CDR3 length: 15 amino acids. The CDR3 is CASHRGRYSNQPQHF. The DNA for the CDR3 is TGTGCCAGTCACAGGGGACGATATAGCAATCAGCCCCAGCATTTT. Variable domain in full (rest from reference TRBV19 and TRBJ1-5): DGGITQSPKYLFRKEGQNVTLSCEQNLNHDAMYWYRQDPGQGLRLIYYSQIVNDFQKGDIAEGYSVSREKKESFPLTVTSAQKNPTAFYLCASHRGRYSNQPQHFGDGTRLSIL.

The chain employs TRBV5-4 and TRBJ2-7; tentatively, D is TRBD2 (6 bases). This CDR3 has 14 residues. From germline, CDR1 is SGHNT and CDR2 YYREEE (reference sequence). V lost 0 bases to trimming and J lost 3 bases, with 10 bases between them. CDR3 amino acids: CASSLVGSGYEQYF. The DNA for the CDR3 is TGTGCCAGCAGCTTGGTTGGTAGCGGCTACGAGCAGTACTTC.

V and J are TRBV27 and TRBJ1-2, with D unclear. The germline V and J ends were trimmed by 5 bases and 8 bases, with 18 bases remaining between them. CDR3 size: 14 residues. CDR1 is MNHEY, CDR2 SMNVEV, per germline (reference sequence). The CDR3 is CASSPVSGSRGYTF. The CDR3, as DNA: TGTGCCAGCAGTCCCGTCTCGGGTTCGCGGGGCTACACCTTC.

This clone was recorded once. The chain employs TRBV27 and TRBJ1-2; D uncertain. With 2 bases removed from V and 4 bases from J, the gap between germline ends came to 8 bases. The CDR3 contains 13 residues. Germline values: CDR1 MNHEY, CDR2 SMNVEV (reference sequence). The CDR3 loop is CASSLKPVYGYTF. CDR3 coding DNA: TGTGCCAGCAGTTTAAAACCAGTCTATGGCTACACCTTC.

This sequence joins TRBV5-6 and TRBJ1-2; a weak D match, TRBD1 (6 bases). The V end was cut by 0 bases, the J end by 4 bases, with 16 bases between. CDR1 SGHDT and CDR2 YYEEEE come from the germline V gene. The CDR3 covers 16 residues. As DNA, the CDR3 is TGTGCCAGCAGCTTGGCCCGGGACAACTGGGGCTATGGCTACACCTTC. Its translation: CASSLARDNWGYGYTF.

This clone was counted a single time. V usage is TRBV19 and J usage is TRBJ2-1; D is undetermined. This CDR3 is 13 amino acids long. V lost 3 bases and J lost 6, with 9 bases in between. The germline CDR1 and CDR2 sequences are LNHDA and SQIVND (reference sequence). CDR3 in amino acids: CASSISVLNEQFF. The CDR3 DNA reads TGTGCCAGTAGTATCTCGGTTCTCAATGAGCAGTTCTTC.

In nucleotides, the CDR3 is TGTGCCAGCAGTGAAGGTCACAGGGGGCAATACGAGCAGTACTTC. Translated: CASSEGHRGQYEQYF. The rearrangement joins TRBV2 to TRBJ2-7, with 9 bases that match TRBD1. V was clipped by 1 base and J by 4 bases; unmatched bases: 5. This CDR3 is built from 15 residues. Germline loops: CDR1 SNHLY, CDR2 FYNNEI.

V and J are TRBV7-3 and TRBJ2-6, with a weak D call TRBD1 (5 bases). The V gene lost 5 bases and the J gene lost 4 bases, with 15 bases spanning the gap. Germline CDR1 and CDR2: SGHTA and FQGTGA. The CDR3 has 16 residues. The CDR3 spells CASSPDRFGGANVLTF. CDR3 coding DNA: TGTGCCAGCAGCCCCGACAGATTCGGAGGGGCCAACGTCCTGACTTTC.

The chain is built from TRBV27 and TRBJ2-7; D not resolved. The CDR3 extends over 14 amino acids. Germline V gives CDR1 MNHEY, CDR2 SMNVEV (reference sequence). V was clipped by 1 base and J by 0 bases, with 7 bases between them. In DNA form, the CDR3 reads TGTGCCAGCAGTTTATACGTCAGCTCCTACGAGCAGTACTTC. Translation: CASSLYVSSYEQYF.

The CDR3 loop is CASSLYPAGGNTDTQYF. The CDR3, as DNA: TGTGCCAGCAGTTTATATCCAGCGGGAGGGAACACAGATACGCAGTATTTT. The rearrangement uses TRBV28 and TRBJ2-3, with 10 nucleotides matching TRBD2. Germline-derived CDR1 and CDR2 are MDHEN and SYDVKM. CDR3 length equals 17 residues. The V and J ends lost 1 base and 2 bases, in that order; junction bases with no gene match: 6. Full variable domain (outside the CDR3, taken from reference TRBV28 and TRBJ2-3): DVKVTQSSRYLVKRTGEKVFLECVQDMDHENMFWYRQDPGLGLRLIYFSYDVKMKEKGDIPEGYSVSREKKERFSLILESASTNQTSMYLCASSLYPAGGNTDTQYFGPGTRLTVL.

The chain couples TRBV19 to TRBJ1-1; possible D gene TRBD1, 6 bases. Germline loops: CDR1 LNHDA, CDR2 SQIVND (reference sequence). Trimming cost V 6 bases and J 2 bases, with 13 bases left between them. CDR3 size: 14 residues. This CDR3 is CASSETGVNTEAFF. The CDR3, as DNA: TGTGCCAGTAGCGAGACAGGAGTTAACACTGAAGCTTTCTTT.

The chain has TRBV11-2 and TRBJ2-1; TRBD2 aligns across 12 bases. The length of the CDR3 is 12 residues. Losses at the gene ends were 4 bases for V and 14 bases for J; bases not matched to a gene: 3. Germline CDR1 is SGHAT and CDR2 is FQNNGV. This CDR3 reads CASSSLAGGEFF. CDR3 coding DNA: TGTGCCAGCAGCTCACTAGCGGGGGGAGAGTTCTTC.

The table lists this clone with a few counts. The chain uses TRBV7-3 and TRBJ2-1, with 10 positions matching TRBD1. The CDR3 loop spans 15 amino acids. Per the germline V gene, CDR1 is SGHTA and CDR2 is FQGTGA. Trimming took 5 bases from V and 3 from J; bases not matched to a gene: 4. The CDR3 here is CASSPDRGLYNEQFF. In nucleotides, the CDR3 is TGTGCCAGCAGCCCCGACAGGGGGCTCTACAATGAGCAGTTCTTC.

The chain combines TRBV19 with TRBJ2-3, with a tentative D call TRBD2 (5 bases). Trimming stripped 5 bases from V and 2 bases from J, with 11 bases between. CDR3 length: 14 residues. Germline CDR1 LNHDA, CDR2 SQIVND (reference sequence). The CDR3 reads CASSASTNTDTQYF. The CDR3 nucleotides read TGTGCCAGTAGTGCTAGCACGAACACAGATACGCAGTATTTT.

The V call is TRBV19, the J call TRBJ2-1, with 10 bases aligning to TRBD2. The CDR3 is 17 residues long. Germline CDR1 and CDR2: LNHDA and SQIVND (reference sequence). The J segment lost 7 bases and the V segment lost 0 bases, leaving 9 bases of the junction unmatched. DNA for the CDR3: TGTGCCAGTAGTATAGAGGGGTCTAGCGGGAGTTATAATGAGCAGTTCTTC. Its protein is CASSIEGSSGSYNEQFF.

CDR3 sequence (DNA): TGTGCCAACACGACAGGGATCGAGTTCTTC. It encodes CANTTGIEFF. This chain uses TRBV10-3 with TRBJ2-1; 7 bases fit TRBD1. V shed 10 bases and J 14 bases; nucleotides not matched to a gene: 8. CDR3 length: 10 residues. The germline gives CDR1 ENHRY, CDR2 SYGVKD.

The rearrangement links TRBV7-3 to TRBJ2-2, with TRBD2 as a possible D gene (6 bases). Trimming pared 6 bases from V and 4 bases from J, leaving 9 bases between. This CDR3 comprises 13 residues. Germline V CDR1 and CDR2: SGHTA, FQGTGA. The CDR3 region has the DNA TGTGCCAGCAGGCTAGCGCCCACCGGGGAGCTGTTTTTT. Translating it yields CASRLAPTGELFF.

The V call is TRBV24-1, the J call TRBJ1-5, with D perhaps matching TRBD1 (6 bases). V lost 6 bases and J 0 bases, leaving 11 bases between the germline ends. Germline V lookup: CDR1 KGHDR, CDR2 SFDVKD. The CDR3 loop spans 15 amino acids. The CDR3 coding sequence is TGTGCCACCAGTACTACAGGGTATAGCAATCAGCCCCAGCATTTT. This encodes CATSTTGYSNQPQHF.

Here the CDR3 reads CATSSRDRSTDTQYF. CDR3 DNA: TGTGCCACCAGCTCCCGGGACAGATCCACAGATACGCAGTATTTT. J is TRBJ2-3 and V is TRBV15, with 7 bases that match TRBD1. This CDR3 region has 15 residues. Germline V gene lookup returns CDR1 LNHNV and CDR2 YYDKDF (reference sequence). Trimming at V came to 5 bases and at J to 2 bases, leaving 7 bases not matched to a gene.